The 30 T cell receptor beta chains in this list originate from one sample, sequenced in a study of cytomegalovirus exposure and HLA in healthy donors. TCRdb keeps only in-frame clones here, not all; method: immunoSEQ multiplex PCR. The repertoire holds 120,000 or so clones, with about 88% as singletons. Sequenced: PBMCs. These receptors all stem from a woman between 18 and 29 years old in good health and CMV-seronegative.

The V gene is TRBV7-9, the J gene TRBJ2-1; 8 bases fit TRBD2. V trimming: 5 bases; J trimming: 2 bases; junction bases outside the gene matches: 8. The germline gives CDR1 SEHNR, CDR2 FQNEAQ (reference sequence). The CDR3 covers 16 residues. The CDR3: CASSPLGGRTYNEQFF. The CDR3 bases are TGTGCCAGCAGCCCACTCGGCGGGAGGACCTACAATGAGCAGTTCTTC.

The chain combines TRBV5-1 with TRBJ1-1; D is undetermined. Germline CDR1 SGHRS, CDR2 YFSETQ. The V end was cut by 1 base, the J end by 7 bases, with 11 bases between. The CDR3 runs to 13 residues. The CDR3 sequence: CASSLRGKGEAFF. As DNA, the CDR3 is TGCGCCAGCAGCTTGCGGGGAAAGGGTGAAGCTTTCTTT.

The chain employs TRBV28 and TRBJ1-2; 7 bases match TRBD1. The CDR3 sequence is 16 residues long. Trimming cost V 3 bases and J 0 bases; bases outside gene matches: 7. CDR1 and CDR2 from the germline V gene are MDHEN and SYDVKM. The CDR3 loop is CASSFTPGGANYGYTF. The CDR3, as DNA: TGTGCCAGCAGTTTCACCCCAGGGGGAGCTAACTATGGCTACACCTTC.

This sequence joins TRBV10-2 and TRBJ2-7; D is unclear. The V end lost 7 bases, the J end lost 2 bases, and 15 bases lay between the germline ends. Germline CDR1 and CDR2: WSHSY and SAAADI. The CDR3 extends over 14 amino acids. CDR3 residues: CASNPSTDAYEQYF. As DNA, the CDR3 is TGCGCCAGCAACCCTTCGACTGACGCCTACGAGCAGTACTTC.

The gene calls are TRBV15 and TRBJ1-5; D unresolved. The CDR3 is 12 residues long. Trimming removed 0 bases at V and 9 bases at J, with 6 bases between. Per germline, CDR1 LNHNV and CDR2 YYDKDF (reference sequence). CDR3 sequence reads: CATSRDSRPQHF. The CDR3 nucleotides read TGTGCCACCAGCAGAGATTCCCGGCCCCAGCATTTT. Full variable domain (outside the CDR3, taken from reference TRBV15 and TRBJ1-5): DAMVIQNPRYQVTQFGKPVTLSCSQTLNHNVMYWYQQKSSQAPKLLFHYYDKDFNNEADTPDNFQSRRPNTSFCFLDIRSPGLGDTAMYLCATSRDSRPQHFGDGTRLSIL.

The chain is built from TRBV19 and TRBJ2-5, with 10 positions matching TRBD1. V lost 6 bases and J lost 5; bases outside the gene matches: 3. Germline V CDR1 and CDR2: LNHDA, SQIVND (reference sequence). The CDR3 totals 13 residues. The CDR3 sequence is CASSRTGGETQYF. The CDR3 region has the DNA TGTGCCAGTAGCCGGACAGGGGGGGAGACCCAGTACTTC.

The chain recombines TRBV11-2 with TRBJ2-3, with TRBD2 as a possible D gene (5 bases). The length of the CDR3 is 16 residues. Trimming shortened V by 3 bases and J by 2 bases, and 15 bases separated the two germline ends. CDR1 and CDR2 (germline): SGHAT, FQNNGV. In DNA, the CDR3 is TGTGCCAGCAGCTTTTTTTCCGGGGAGATCACAGATACGCAGTATTTT. Its translation is CASSFFSGEITDTQYF. The full variable domain, in which reference TRBV11-2 and TRBJ2-3 provide the parts outside the CDR3, is EAGVAQSPRYKIIEKRQSVAFWCNPISGHATLYWYQQILGQGPKLLIQFQNNGVVDDSQLPKDRFSAERLKGVDSTLKIQPAKLEDSAVYLCASSFFSGEITDTQYFGPGTRLTVL.

The chain links TRBV5-1 to TRBJ2-3; D gene unclear. V lost 4 bases and J 2 bases, leaving 8 bases between the germline ends. CDR1 and CDR2 (germline): SGHRS, YFSETQ. The CDR3 has 13 residues. As DNA, the CDR3 is TGCGCCAGCAGCAGTCTAGACACAGATACGCAGTATTTT. Translation: CASSSLDTDTQYF.

J is TRBJ2-7 and V is TRBV5-1; D is ambiguous. From germline, CDR1 is SGHRS and CDR2 YFSETQ. V dropped 0 bases and J dropped 2 bases, with 9 bases sitting between them. This CDR3 contains 14 residues. CDR3: CASSLEFTAYEQYF. In DNA, the CDR3 is TGCGCCAGCAGCTTGGAATTTACAGCCTACGAGCAGTACTTC.

The chain couples TRBV9 to TRBJ2-1; D not certain. From germline, CDR1 is SGDLS and CDR2 YYNGEE. The CDR3 has 17 residues. The V end lost 4 bases, the J end lost 2 bases, and 19 bases lay between the germline ends. In DNA, the CDR3 is TGTGCCAGCAGCCCGAATTTACTCCCAACTGCCTACAATGAGCAGTTCTTC. This gives the protein CASSPNLLPTAYNEQFF.

The rearrangement uses TRBV30 and TRBJ2-3; D possibly corresponds to TRBD1 (6 bases). The V gene lost 4 bases and the J gene lost 2 bases, with 19 bases spanning the gap. This CDR3 has 16 amino acids. Germline loops: CDR1 GTSNPN, CDR2 SVGIG (reference sequence). CDR3 in amino acids: CAWTSGTSPATDTQYF. CDR3 nucleotide sequence: TGTGCCTGGACATCCGGGACATCGCCCGCCACAGATACGCAGTATTTT.

This clone was picked up one time. The chain employs TRBV5-1 and TRBJ1-2; TRBD1 might be the D (5 bases). Per the germline V gene, CDR1 is SGHRS and CDR2 is YFSETQ. CDR3 length equals 14 residues. V was clipped by 0 bases and J by 6 bases, with 12 bases between them. CDR3 DNA sequence: TGCGCCAGCAGCTTGGCCTCAGGGCCCGATGGCTACACCTTC. Translating gives CASSLASGPDGYTF.

The chain carries TRBV6-4 and TRBJ2-7, with 7 bases aligning to TRBD2. Germline CDR1 MRHNA, CDR2 SNTAGT. V trimming: 7 bases; J trimming: 3 bases; junction bases outside the gene matches: 3. CDR3 length: 12 residues. DNA for the CDR3: TGTGCCAGCACGAGCGGGGTCTACGAGCAGTACGTC. It yields the protein CASTSGVYEQYV.

The chain carries TRBV4-1 and TRBJ1-4; D is possibly TRBD1 (5 bases). Germline CDR1 is MGHRA and CDR2 is YSYEKL. The CDR3 consists of 17 residues. The ends were cut back, 0 bases at V and 8 bases at J, with 19 bases in the middle. Here the CDR3 DNA reads TGCGCCAGCAGCCAAGACGATCGGGCAGGGAAGACCGAAAAACTGTTTTTT. Its protein is CASSQDDRAGKTEKLFF.

V is TRBV2 and J is TRBJ1-3; D remains ambiguous. Trimming stripped 8 bases from V and 0 bases from J, with 20 bases between. CDR1 and CDR2 from the germline V gene are SNHLY and FYNNEI. The CDR3 loop spans 17 amino acids. CDR3 region: CASLREYGVFSGNTIYF. The CDR3 DNA follows: TGTGCCAGCCTGCGGGAGTACGGGGTTTTCTCTGGAAACACCATATATTTT.

V gene TRBV7-9 combines with J gene TRBJ2-1, with 9 nucleotides matching TRBD1. Germline CDR1 is SEHNR and CDR2 is FQNEAQ (reference sequence). This CDR3 is 16 amino acids long. The V and J ends lost 4 bases and 6 bases, in that order; junction bases with no gene match: 10. The CDR3 DNA follows: TGTGCCAGCAGCTCCTTTGGGGACAGGGCGCGCAATGAGCAGTTCTTC. As protein: CASSSFGDRARNEQFF.

The J gene is TRBJ1-1, the V gene TRBV19; 7 bases fit TRBD1. Germline assignment: CDR1 LNHDA and CDR2 SQIVND (reference sequence). V shed 5 bases and J 5 bases; nucleotides not matched to a gene: 5. The CDR3 has 13 residues. CDR3 loop: CASSARTGTEAFF. The CDR3 coding sequence is TGTGCCAGTAGTGCAAGGACAGGAACTGAAGCTTTCTTT.

This clone was found once. The chain links TRBV19 to TRBJ2-3, with 7 bases fitting TRBD1. V shed 6 bases, J shed 1 base, and the junction held 1 base outside the gene matches. Germline V gene sequence: CDR1 LNHDA, CDR2 SQIVND (reference sequence). This CDR3 has 13 amino acids. CDR3 in DNA: TGTGCCAGTAGAGGGACAGGCACAGATACGCAGTATTTT. Its translation is CASRGTGTDTQYF. The whole variable domain, remainder taken from reference TRBV19 and TRBJ2-3, is DGGITQSPKYLFRKEGQNVTLSCEQNLNHDAMYWYRQDPGQGLRLIYYSQIVNDFQKGDIAEGYSVSREKKESFPLTVTSAQKNPTAFYLCASRGTGTDTQYFGPGTRLTVL.

The genes are TRBV9 and TRBJ2-2; D is uncertain. CDR1 and CDR2 (germline): SGDLS, YYNGEE. Trimming left V 0 bases short and J 0 bases short, with 3 bases between. There are 14 residues in the CDR3. DNA of the CDR3: TGTGCCAGCAGCGTAGCGGCGAACACCGGGGAGCTGTTTTTT. Its protein is CASSVAANTGELFF.

In this sample, this clone turned up once. The chain is built from TRBV19 and TRBJ1-1; possibly TRBD1 for D (6 bases). Germline CDR1 is LNHDA and CDR2 is SQIVND (reference sequence). CDR3 size: 12 residues. V shed 5 bases and J shed 10 bases, with 14 bases lying between them. The CDR3 sequence: CASSSQRGTAFF. The DNA of the CDR3 is TGTGCCAGTAGTTCACAAAGGGGGACAGCTTTCTTT. Combining the CDR3 with reference TRBV19 and TRBJ1-1 gives the whole variable domain DGGITQSPKYLFRKEGQNVTLSCEQNLNHDAMYWYRQDPGQGLRLIYYSQIVNDFQKGDIAEGYSVSREKKESFPLTVTSAQKNPTAFYLCASSSQRGTAFFGQGTRLTVV.

The V call is TRBV5-1, the J call TRBJ1-4; D is undetermined. The V end was cut by 4 bases, the J end by 0 bases, with 7 bases between. The CDR3 runs to 14 residues. Germline CDR1 is SGHRS and CDR2 is YFSETQ. This chain's CDR3 is CASSGQATNEKLFF. The CDR3 bases are TGCGCCAGCAGCGGGCAGGCAACTAATGAAAAACTGTTTTTT.

This chain uses TRBV5-1 with TRBJ2-5; D unclear. This CDR3 comprises 16 residues. Deletions cut 1 base from V and 4 bases from J, with 17 bases between. The germline V gene has CDR1 SGHRS and CDR2 YFSETQ. CDR3 nucleotides: TGCGCCAGCAGCTTGCAACCATCGGGTGTGGGAGAGACCCAGTACTTC. Translation: CASSLQPSGVGETQYF.

This clone was picked up one time. The chain is built from TRBV9 and TRBJ1-6; tentatively, D is TRBD1 (5 bases). V lost 0 bases to trimming and J lost 7 bases, with 11 bases between them. Germline-derived CDR1 and CDR2 are SGDLS and YYNGEE. The CDR3 length is 15 residues. CDR3 sequence: CASSVEWQGNSPLHF. For the CDR3, the DNA is TGTGCCAGCAGCGTAGAATGGCAGGGCAATTCACCCCTCCACTTT.

The chain carries TRBV29-1 and TRBJ2-5; TRBD2 matches at 12 bases. V lost 7 bases, J lost 4 bases, and 1 base stayed unmatched. CDR3 size: 12 residues. Germline CDR1 is SQVTM and CDR2 is ANQGSEA. The CDR3 here is CSALAGGETQYF. The CDR3 coding sequence is TGCAGCGCACTAGCGGGAGGAGAGACCCAGTACTTC.

The chain uses TRBV30 and TRBJ1-6, with TRBD1 matching 7 bases. V lost 3 bases and J lost 5; bases outside the gene matches: 4. The CDR3 is made up of 14 amino acids. Germline assignment: CDR1 GTSNPN and CDR2 SVGIG (reference sequence). In nucleotides, the CDR3 is TGTGCCTGGAGCGCGGGACAGCATAATTCACCCCTCCACTTT. Translating gives CAWSAGQHNSPLHF.

This clone appeared once. The chain uses TRBV18 and TRBJ1-2; D perhaps matches TRBD1 (6 bases). The CDR3 is 17 residues long. Germline V gene sequence: CDR1 KGHSH, CDR2 LQKENI. V lost 0 bases and J 7 bases, leaving 21 bases between the germline ends. The CDR3 nucleotides are TGTGCCAGCTCACCACCTTCGACAGGCCCAATTGCGGTTGGCTACACCTTC. As protein: CASSPPSTGPIAVGYTF.

This clone occurred once. V usage is TRBV11-1 and J usage is TRBJ2-7; 7 bases are a match to TRBD1. The V and J ends lost 5 bases and 3 bases, in that order; junction bases with no gene match: 7. CDR3 length equals 14 residues. The germline V gene encodes CDR1 SGHAT and CDR2 FQDESV (reference sequence). CDR3 residues: CASSLSDRNYEQYV. The DNA of the CDR3 is TGTGCCAGCAGCCTCTCGGACAGGAACTACGAGCAGTACGTC.

This chain joins TRBV28 and TRBJ2-2; 12 nucleotides line up with TRBD1. V lost 6 bases, J lost 6 bases, and 5 bases stayed unmatched. Per the germline V gene, CDR1 is MDHEN and CDR2 is SYDVKM. The CDR3 sequence is 15 residues long. The CDR3 DNA is TGTGCCAGCAGGCCCGGGACAGGGGGCTCCGGGGAGCTGTTTTTT. As protein: CASRPGTGGSGELFF.

The chain has TRBV2 and TRBJ2-1; D ambiguous. CDR1 is SNHLY and CDR2 is FYNNEI in the germline V gene. The CDR3 consists of 13 residues. V was shortened by 10 bases and J by 6 bases, with 16 bases between the two germline ends. CDR3 residues: CATQILPFNEQFF. The CDR3 coding sequence is TGTGCCACACAGATTCTCCCTTTCAATGAGCAGTTCTTC. The complete variable domain, with remaining parts taken from reference TRBV2 and TRBJ2-1, reads EPEVTQTPSHQVTQMGQEVILRCVPISNHLYFYWYRQILGQKVEFLVSFYNNEISEKSEIFDDQFSVERPDGSNFTLKIRSTKLEDSAMYFCATQILPFNEQFFGPGTRLTVL.

J is TRBJ1-2 and V is TRBV19; tentatively, D is TRBD1 (5 bases). The CDR3 spans 14 residues. Trimming removed 3 bases at V and 1 base at J, with 9 bases between. The germline V gene has CDR1 LNHDA and CDR2 SQIVND (reference sequence). In nucleotides, the CDR3 is TGTGCCAGTAGTATCTCGACAGATAACTATGGCTACACCTTC. Amino acids: CASSISTDNYGYTF.